This TCR beta chain was retrieved from a study of T cells in Graves' hyperthyroidism and ophthalmopathy. Amplification yielded TCR beta CDR3 regions, with RNA transcripts as the source. Carried out on the TCR CDR3, a first-round RT-PCR used the HTBI primer set. One entry per CDR3 protein, called by TCRdb with MiXCR from the multiplex PCR reads. The data hold fewer than 550,000 distinct CDR3 sequences, with roughly a quarter observed a single time. The sample consisted of blood. The receptor was isolated from a woman in her twenties or thirties with Graves' ophthalmopathy.

For the CDR3, the DNA is TGTGCCAGCAGTGCCCTAGCGGGGGCGGGGGAGCAGTACTTC. It is translated as CASSALAGAGEQYF. The rearrangement joins TRBV2 to TRBJ2-7, with 10 nucleotides matching TRBD2. With V trimmed by 4 bases and J by 7 bases, 7 bases remained unmatched. CDR3 length: 14 amino acids. CDR1 is SNHLY, CDR2 FYNNEI, per germline.